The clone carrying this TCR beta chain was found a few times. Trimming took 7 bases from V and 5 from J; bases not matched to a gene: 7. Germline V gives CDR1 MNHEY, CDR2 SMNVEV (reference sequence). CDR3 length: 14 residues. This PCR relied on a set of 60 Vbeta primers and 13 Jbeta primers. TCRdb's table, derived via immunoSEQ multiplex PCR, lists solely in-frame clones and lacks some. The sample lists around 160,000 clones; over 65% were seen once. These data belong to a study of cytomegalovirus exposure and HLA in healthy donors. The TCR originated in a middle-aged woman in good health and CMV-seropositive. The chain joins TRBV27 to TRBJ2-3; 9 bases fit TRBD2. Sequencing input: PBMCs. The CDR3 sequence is CASIIRRGGDTQYF. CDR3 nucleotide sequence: TGTGCCAGCATCATCAGGCGGGGGGGAGATACGCAGTATTTT.